This passage covers 17 T cell receptor beta chains from one sample sequenced in a study of cytomegalovirus exposure and HLA in healthy donors. The primer mix had 60 Vbeta and 13 Jbeta primers. Only in-frame clones appear in the TCRdb table, and some are missing; sequencing was by immunoSEQ multiplex PCR. The repertoire holds 100,000 or so clones, with about 62% as singletons. Sequenced: PBMCs. The receptor source for this set is a human donor in good health.

The count of this clone is one. This rearrangement joins TRBV28 to TRBJ2-2; D ambiguous. This CDR3 has 12 residues. Germline CDR1 MDHEN, CDR2 SYDVKM. Trimming stripped 4 bases from V and 4 bases from J, with 4 bases between. The CDR3 loop is CASSWATGELFF. Written as DNA, the CDR3 is TGTGCCAGCAGTTGGGCCACCGGGGAGCTGTTTTTT.

The CDR3 nucleotides are TGTGCCAGCAGCTTAGGACCAGGGGCGGTCGAGCAGTACTTC. Its protein is CASSLGPGAVEQYF. This sequence joins TRBV11-3 and TRBJ2-7, with a tentative D call TRBD1 (6 bases). CDR1 is SGHNT and CDR2 is YENEEA in the germline V gene. Trimming took off 1 base at V and 6 bases at J, with 13 bases between the two ends. The CDR3 has 14 residues.

This sequence joins TRBV13 and TRBJ2-7; TRBD2 matches 12 bases. The junction had 7 bases not matched to a gene; V was cut back by 0 bases and J by 1 base. The CDR3 loop spans 18 amino acids. Germline V gene data show CDR1 as PRHDT and CDR2 as FYEKMQ (reference sequence). This CDR3 is CASSLGRLAGGKSYEQYF. The CDR3 region has the DNA TGTGCCAGCAGCTTAGGGCGGCTAGCGGGAGGGAAGTCCTACGAGCAGTACTTC.

V is TRBV6-5 and J is TRBJ2-3; unclear D gene. Trimming removed 0 bases from V and 4 bases from J, with 5 bases in between. The CDR3 contains 13 residues. Germline assignment: CDR1 MNHEY and CDR2 SVGAGI. The CDR3 DNA follows: TGTGCCAGCAGTTACTCGAGCCCAGATACGCAGTATTTT. Translating gives CASSYSSPDTQYF.

The chain carries TRBV19 and TRBJ2-5; D gene unclear. The germline V gene encodes CDR1 LNHDA and CDR2 SQIVND (reference sequence). V lost 3 bases, J lost 1 base, and 6 bases lay in between. CDR3 size: 13 residues. Here the CDR3 DNA reads TGTGCCAGTAGTATGGCGGTCCAAGAGACCCAGTACTTC. Translated, it gives CASSMAVQETQYF. Combining the CDR3 with reference TRBV19 and TRBJ2-5 gives the whole variable domain DGGITQSPKYLFRKEGQNVTLSCEQNLNHDAMYWYRQDPGQGLRLIYYSQIVNDFQKGDIAEGYSVSREKKESFPLTVTSAQKNPTAFYLCASSMAVQETQYFGPGTRLLVL.

The chain links TRBV13 to TRBJ2-1; 11 positions match TRBD2. V trimming: 3 bases; J trimming: 2 bases; junction bases outside the gene matches: 3. Germline CDR1 is PRHDT and CDR2 is FYEKMQ (reference sequence). This CDR3 spans 16 amino acids. The CDR3 DNA reads as TGTGCCAGCAGCTTTAGACTAGCGGGAACCTACAATGAGCAGTTCTTC. Translating gives CASSFRLAGTYNEQFF. Based on the CDR3 plus reference TRBV13 and TRBJ2-1, the full variable domain is AAGVIQSPRHLIKEKRETATLKCYPIPRHDTVYWYQQGPGQDPQFLISFYEKMQSDKGSIPDRFSAQQFSDYHSELNMSSLELGDSALYFCASSFRLAGTYNEQFFGPGTRLTVL.

This clone was seen a few times. This chain connects TRBV27 to TRBJ2-7, with D maybe TRBD1 (5 bases). The V end lost 4 bases, the J end lost 4 bases, and 14 bases lay between the germline ends. The CDR3 loop spans 14 amino acids. The germline CDR1 and CDR2 sequences are MNHEY and SMNVEV (reference sequence). Written as DNA, the CDR3 is TGTGCCAGCAGTTACGCGCAGGGTGGATACGAGCAGTACTTC. Translated, it gives CASSYAQGGYEQYF.

This chain connects TRBV27 to TRBJ2-7; maybe TRBD2 (5 bases). Germline V gene lookup returns CDR1 MNHEY and CDR2 SMNVEV (reference sequence). V was trimmed by 4 bases and J by 5 bases, leaving 15 bases between them. The CDR3 has 14 amino acids. This CDR3 reads CASSSGRGWNEQYF. Written as DNA, the CDR3 is TGTGCCAGCAGTTCAGGTCGGGGTTGGAACGAGCAGTACTTC.

The gene calls are TRBV11-2 and TRBJ2-1, with D possibly being TRBD2 (6 bases). The length of the CDR3 is 13 residues. Germline CDR1 reads SGHAT; CDR2 reads FQNNGV. Trimming took off 5 bases at V and 5 bases at J, with 10 bases between the two ends. CDR3 protein: CASSPGLNNEQFF. The CDR3 bases are TGTGCCAGCAGCCCAGGACTAAACAATGAGCAGTTCTTC. Drawing the rest from reference TRBV11-2 and TRBJ2-1, the complete variable domain is EAGVAQSPRYKIIEKRQSVAFWCNPISGHATLYWYQQILGQGPKLLIQFQNNGVVDDSQLPKDRFSAERLKGVDSTLKIQPAKLEDSAVYLCASSPGLNNEQFFGPGTRLTVL.

This rearrangement joins TRBV6-1 to TRBJ2-7, with D possibly being TRBD1 (6 bases). Germline V gene sequence: CDR1 MNHNS, CDR2 SASEGT. The CDR3 covers 15 residues. V was cut by 0 bases and J by 3 bases, with 12 bases left in between. The CDR3 sequence is CASSEAPGAHYEQYF. The CDR3 region has the DNA TGTGCCAGCAGTGAAGCGCCAGGGGCCCACTACGAGCAGTACTTC.

The chain is built from TRBV11-2 and TRBJ1-1; D is unclear. Trimming took off 2 bases at V and 1 base at J, with 5 bases between the two ends. CDR1 is SGHAT and CDR2 is FQNNGV in the germline V gene. This CDR3 comprises 13 residues. CDR3 nucleotides: TGTGCCAGCAGCTTAACGGGGAACACTGAAGCTTTCTTT. Amino acids: CASSLTGNTEAFF.

CDR3 coding DNA: TGTGCCAGTAGTCCCCCCTCAGGCGAAGGGCAGTTCTTC. Its protein product is CASSPPSGEGQFF. V and J are TRBV19 and TRBJ2-1; D gene ambiguous. With 5 bases removed from V and 12 bases from J, the gap between germline ends came to 17 bases. The CDR3 has 13 residues. Germline V lookup: CDR1 LNHDA, CDR2 SQIVND (reference sequence).

The CDR3 is CASSLEDRVGTEAFF. As DNA, the CDR3 is TGTGCCAGCAGCTTAGAAGACAGGGTGGGTACTGAAGCTTTCTTT. V and J are TRBV7-9 and TRBJ1-1; 7 bases agree with TRBD1. The V segment lost 1 base and the J segment 5 bases; nucleotides outside the gene matches: 7. The CDR3 extends over 15 amino acids. From germline, CDR1 is SEHNR and CDR2 FQNEAQ (reference sequence).

The genes are TRBV19 and TRBJ2-1; a weak D match, TRBD2 (6 bases). The CDR3 totals 14 residues. The ends were cut back, 8 bases at V and 3 bases at J, with 14 bases in the middle. Per germline, CDR1 LNHDA and CDR2 SQIVND (reference sequence). The CDR3 here is CASSTTGDYNEQFF. The CDR3 nucleotides are TGTGCCAGTTCGACTACGGGAGACTACAATGAGCAGTTCTTC.

A word on this clone: Its ends do not fully match the called genes, so a read error is possible. This CDR3 is CASSGGTGTSF. In nucleotides, the CDR3 is TGTGCCAGCAGTGGTGGGACAGGGACATCTTTC. This chain links TRBV6-4 with TRBJ2-7; 9 bases align to TRBD1. Germline values: CDR1 MRHNA, CDR2 SNTAGT. CDR3 size: 11 residues.

CDR3 region: CASSLWGTGWGGAEAFF. DNA of the CDR3: TGTGCCAGCAGTTTATGGGGTACAGGGTGGGGCGGAGCTGAAGCTTTCTTT. The rearrangement joins TRBV28 to TRBJ1-1; possibly TRBD1 for D (6 bases). This CDR3 has 17 amino acids. Trimming left V 0 bases short and J 6 bases short, with 20 bases between. The germline gives CDR1 MDHEN, CDR2 SYDVKM.

This clone was observed a few times. The CDR3 spells CASSLGRFENQPQHF. Here the CDR3 DNA reads TGTGCCAGCAGCTTAGGCCGGTTTGAGAATCAGCCCCAGCATTTT. The chain is built from TRBV7-8 and TRBJ1-5; D gene uncertain. The length of the CDR3 is 15 residues. Germline CDR1 and CDR2: SGHVS and FQNEAQ. V shed 1 base and J shed 4 bases, with 11 bases lying between them.